This TCR beta chain originates from a study of vaccination and CD4 T cells after COVID-19. Background on the study: Six male and four female convalescents took part, two of them Hispanic. Collection of post-vaccine samples followed dose two by a median about 72 days, spanning a range of 14 to 241. Researchers treated cells with overlapping spike peptides taken from SARS-CoV-2, HCoV-NL63, HCoV-OC43 and HCoV-229E.

Stated time point: late sampling 161 to 241 days after vaccination in a few convalescent patients. Treatment reported: roughly ten-day PBMC culture with coronavirus spike peptide pools or control peptides (ViraFEST assay). About this clonotype: Its target is not known.

Trimming shortened V by 6 bases and J by 0 bases, and 9 bases separated the two germline ends. The CDR3 spans 14 residues. Germline CDR1 MRHNA, CDR2 SNTAGT. The Oncomine TCR Beta short-read assay was applied to DNA of cultured CD4+ T cells. Scientists extracted genomic DNA from CD4+ T cells grown in culture. MiXCR, applied by TCRdb to the PCR reads, yields one record per CDR3 protein. The data contain 20,000 to 25,000 distinct CDR3 sequences, 43% of them seen just once; the ten biggest clones take up 4.9%. The sequence came from a human donor who had recovered from COVID-19. This material consisted of CD4+ T cells from blood, cultured in vitro, taken about 7 months after SARS-CoV-2 vaccination. The V gene is TRBV6-4, the J gene TRBJ2-1, with D perhaps TRBD1 (5 bases). This chain's CDR3 is CASSQDNSYNEQFF. CDR3 coding DNA: TGTGCCAGCAGCCAGGACAACTCCTACAATGAGCAGTTCTTC.